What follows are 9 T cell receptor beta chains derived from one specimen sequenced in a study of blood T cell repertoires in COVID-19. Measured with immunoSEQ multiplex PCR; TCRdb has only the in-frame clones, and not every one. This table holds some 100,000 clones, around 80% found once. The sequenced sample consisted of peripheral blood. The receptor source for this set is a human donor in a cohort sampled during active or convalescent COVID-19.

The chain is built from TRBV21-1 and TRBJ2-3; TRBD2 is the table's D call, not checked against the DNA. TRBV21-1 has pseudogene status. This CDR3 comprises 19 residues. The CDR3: CASSSPGTSGGASTDTQYF. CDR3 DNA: TGTGCCAGCAGCTCCCCGGGGACTAGCGGGGGGGCCAGCACAGATACGCAGTATTTT.

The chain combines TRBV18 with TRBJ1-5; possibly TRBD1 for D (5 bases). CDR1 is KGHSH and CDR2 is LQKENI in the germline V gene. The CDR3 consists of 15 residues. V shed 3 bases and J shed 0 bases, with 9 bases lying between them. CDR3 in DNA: TGTGCCAGCTCACCCGGACATCTTAGCAATCAGCCCCAGCATTTT. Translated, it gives CASSPGHLSNQPQHF.

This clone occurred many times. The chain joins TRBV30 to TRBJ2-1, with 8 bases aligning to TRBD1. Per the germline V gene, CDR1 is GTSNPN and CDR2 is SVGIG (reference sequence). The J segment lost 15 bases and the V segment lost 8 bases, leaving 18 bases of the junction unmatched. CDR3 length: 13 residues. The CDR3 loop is CAGMDRAGVNPFF. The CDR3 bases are TGTGCCGGAATGGACAGGGCAGGTGTCAATCCGTTCTTC.

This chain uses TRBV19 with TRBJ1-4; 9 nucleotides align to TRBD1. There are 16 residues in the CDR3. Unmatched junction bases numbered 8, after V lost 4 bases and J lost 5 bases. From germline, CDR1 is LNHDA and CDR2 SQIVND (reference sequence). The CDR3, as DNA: TGTGCCAGTAGTACGGGACAGGGTCGCTTGAATGAAAAACTGTTTTTT. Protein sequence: CASSTGQGRLNEKLFF.

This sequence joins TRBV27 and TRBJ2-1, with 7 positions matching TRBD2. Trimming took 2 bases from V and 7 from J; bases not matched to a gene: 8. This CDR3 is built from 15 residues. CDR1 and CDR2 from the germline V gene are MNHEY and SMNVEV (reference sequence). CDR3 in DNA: TGTGCCAGCAGTTTAAGAGGCGGGAGAGGGAATGAGCAGTTCTTC. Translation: CASSLRGGRGNEQFF.

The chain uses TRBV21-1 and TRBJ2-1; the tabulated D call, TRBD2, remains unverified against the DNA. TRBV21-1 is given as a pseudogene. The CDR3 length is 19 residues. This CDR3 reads CASSRLVPRLVNSYNEQFF. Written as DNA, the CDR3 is TGTGCCAGCAGCCGATTAGTTCCCCGACTCGTGAACTCCTACAATGAGCAGTTCTTC.

DNA for the CDR3: TGTGCCAGCAGTTACGGCCAGGAAGGAGAGACCCAGTACTTC. Translation: CASSYGQEGETQYF. The chain links TRBV6-5 to TRBJ2-5; no clear D. This CDR3 is 14 amino acids long. Trimming stripped 2 bases from V and 4 bases from J, with 11 bases between. Germline-derived CDR1 and CDR2 are MNHEY and SVGAGI.

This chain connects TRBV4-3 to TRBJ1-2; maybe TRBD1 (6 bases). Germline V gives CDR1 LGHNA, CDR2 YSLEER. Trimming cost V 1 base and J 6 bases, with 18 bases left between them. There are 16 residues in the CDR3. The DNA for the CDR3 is TGCGCCAGCAGCCAAGCTCCTAACAGGGACCTCAATGGCTACACCTTC. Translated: CASSQAPNRDLNGYTF.

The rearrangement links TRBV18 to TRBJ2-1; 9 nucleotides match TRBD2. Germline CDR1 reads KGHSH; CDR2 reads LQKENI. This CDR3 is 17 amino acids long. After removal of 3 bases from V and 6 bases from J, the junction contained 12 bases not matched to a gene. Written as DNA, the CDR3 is TGTGCCAGCTCACCGTTAGCGGGAGAAGGTTTGGGCAATGAGCAGTTCTTC. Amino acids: CASSPLAGEGLGNEQFF.